Each of the 21 T cell receptor beta chains below was sequenced from the same sample in a study of CXCR3-negative and CXCR3-positive naive CD8 T cells. The authors prepared UMI-labeled TRB cDNA libraries by 5' RACE. TCRdb derives one entry per CDR3 protein from the 5' RACE reads, leaving out DNA. The sample totals about 58,000 distinct CDR3 sequences. The source material was naive CXCR3- CD8+ T cells from blood. Subset noted: CD45RO-CCR7+CD27+CD95- naive CD8+ T cells lacking CXCR3 (TNR3-). The source of these receptors is a human donor in good health. Some clones in this sample may be carry-over from other donors' samples.

V usage is TRBV4-3 and J usage is TRBJ2-1; without DNA, the TCRdb call of TRBD1 cannot be checked. CDR3 length: 16 residues. Germline CDR1 reads LGHNA; CDR2 reads YSLEER. The CDR3 region is CASSQDRGGSYNEQFF.

The genes are TRBV10-3 and TRBJ1-1; as DNA is missing, the TRBD1 call by TCRdb cannot be tested. This CDR3 region has 13 residues. The germline V gene has CDR1 ENHRY and CDR2 SYGVKD. The CDR3 protein is CAISGGGNTEAFF.

The chain joins TRBV29-1 to TRBJ1-1; TCRdb calls TRBD1, which cannot be checked without DNA. The germline V gene encodes CDR1 SQVTM and CDR2 ANQGSEA. The CDR3 covers 13 residues. CDR3 sequence reads: CSVATGRHTEAFF.

V is TRBV7-2 and J is TRBJ2-3; with no DNA, the TCRdb D assignment of TRBD1 cannot be verified. The CDR3 totals 15 residues. Germline V gene data show CDR1 as SGHTA and CDR2 as FQGNSA. CDR3 in amino acids: CASSLYHRAADTQYF. Using reference TRBV7-2 and TRBJ2-3 for the parts outside the CDR3, the full variable domain is GAGVSQSPSNKVTEKGKDVELRCDPISGHTALYWYRQSLGQGLEFLIYFQGNSAPDKSGLPSDRFSAERTGGSVSTLTIQRTQQEDSAVYLCASSLYHRAADTQYFGPGTRLTVL.

The rearrangement joins TRBV4-1 to TRBJ2-7. The CDR3 sequence is 13 residues long. Germline V CDR1 and CDR2: MGHRA, YSYEKL. The CDR3 loop is CASSQVRGNEQYF.

CDR3 protein: CASSGPNTEAFF. The chain has TRBV7-9 and TRBJ1-1. The CDR3 extends over 12 amino acids. The V gene's germline CDR1 is SEHNR and CDR2 FQNEAQ (reference sequence).

The chain combines TRBV6-2 or TRBV6-3 with TRBJ1-2. This CDR3 has 16 amino acids. CDR1 and CDR2 (germline): MNHEY, SVGEGT. The CDR3 sequence is CASTLPPGRGNYGYTF.

The CDR3 protein is CASSPTGHNEQFF. The J gene is TRBJ2-1, the V gene TRBV18; the D call of TRBD1 rests on TCRdb alone, since no DNA is present to check it. Germline CDR1 is KGHSH and CDR2 is LQKENI. The CDR3 extends over 13 amino acids.

This CDR3 reads CASSAQSRTEAFF. This chain connects TRBV25-1 to TRBJ1-1; the TCRdb D gene call, TRBD1, has no DNA to confirm it. The CDR3 totals 13 residues. Germline V lookup: CDR1 MGHDK, CDR2 SYGVNS. The full variable domain, completed using reference TRBV25-1 and TRBJ1-1, is EADIYQTPRYLVIGTGKKITLECSQTMGHDKMYWYQQDPGMELHLIHYSYGVNSTEKGDLSSESTVSRIRTEHFPLTLESARPSHTSQYLCASSAQSRTEAFFGQGTRLTVV.

CDR3 region: CASCARTANYGYTF. The chain is built from TRBV14 and TRBJ1-2. Germline CDR1 is SGHDN and CDR2 is FVKESK. The CDR3 has 14 amino acids.

The rearrangement joins TRBV25-1 to TRBJ1-2; TCRdb's D gene call, TRBD1, goes unchecked for lack of DNA. Germline V gene lookup returns CDR1 MGHDK and CDR2 SYGVNS. This CDR3 is 14 amino acids long. The CDR3 spells CASSSPGWSYGYTF.

The V gene is TRBV11-2, the J gene TRBJ1-1. This CDR3 spans 13 amino acids. The V gene's germline CDR1 is SGHAT and CDR2 FQNNGV. CDR3 region: CASSLGQGLGAFF.

The chain has TRBV12-3 or TRBV12-4 and TRBJ2-3; the TRBD2 assignment by TCRdb is unverifiable without DNA. CDR3 length: 15 residues. CDR3 residues: CASKVPKDSTDTQYF.

The J gene is TRBJ2-5, the V gene TRBV27; TCRdb names TRBD1, which stays unverified in the absence of DNA. Germline V gene data show CDR1 as MNHEY and CDR2 as SMNVEV (reference sequence). The CDR3 length is 16 residues. The CDR3 spells CASSLRGQPNQETQYF.

The chain employs TRBV10-3 and TRBJ1-1. This CDR3 contains 13 residues. Germline V gene data show CDR1 as ENHRY and CDR2 as SYGVKD. This CDR3 is CAIEGLLGTEAFF.

This chain links TRBV7-2 with TRBJ2-2. The CDR3 spans 14 residues. From germline, CDR1 is SGHTA and CDR2 FQGNSA. This CDR3 is CASSLVDLTGELFF.

This chain connects TRBV6-5 to TRBJ1-1; the D call from TCRdb, TRBD1, cannot be confirmed without DNA. Germline CDR1 is MNHEY and CDR2 is SVGAGI. The CDR3 is 15 residues long. CDR3: CASSYLSGENTEAFF.

V and J are TRBV13 and TRBJ1-2. The CDR3 length is 14 residues. Germline lookup yields CDR1 PRHDT and CDR2 FYEKMQ (reference sequence). CDR3 in amino acids: CATTLRGYNYGYTF.

This sequence joins TRBV15 and TRBJ2-7; the TRBD1 assignment by TCRdb is unverifiable without DNA. This CDR3 region has 15 residues. Germline CDR1 and CDR2: LNHNV and YYDKDF (reference sequence). CDR3 sequence: CATSRRQGPAYEQYF.

This rearrangement joins TRBV6-5 to TRBJ1-2; TCRdb lists TRBD1, though no DNA is available to test this call. Germline V gene lookup returns CDR1 MNHEY and CDR2 SVGAGI. This CDR3 has 14 residues. CDR3 residues: CASSYVQGDYGYTF.

This sequence joins TRBV6-5 and TRBJ1-2; TCRdb indicates TRBD1, and absent DNA this call remains unverified. CDR1 and CDR2 (germline): MNHEY, SVGAGI. The CDR3 has 14 amino acids. CDR3 sequence: CASRDRGIKYGYTF.